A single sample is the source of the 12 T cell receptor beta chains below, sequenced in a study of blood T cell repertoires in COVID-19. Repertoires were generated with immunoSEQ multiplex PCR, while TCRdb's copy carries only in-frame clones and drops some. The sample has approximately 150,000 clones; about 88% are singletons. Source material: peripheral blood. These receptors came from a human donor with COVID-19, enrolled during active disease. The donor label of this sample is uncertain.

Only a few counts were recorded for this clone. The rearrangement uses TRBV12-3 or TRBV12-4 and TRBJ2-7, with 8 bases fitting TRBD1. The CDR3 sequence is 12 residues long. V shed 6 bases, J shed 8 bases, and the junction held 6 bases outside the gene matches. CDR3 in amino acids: CASSLGQGKQYF. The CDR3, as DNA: TGTGCCAGCAGCCTCGGACAGGGAAAGCAGTACTTC.

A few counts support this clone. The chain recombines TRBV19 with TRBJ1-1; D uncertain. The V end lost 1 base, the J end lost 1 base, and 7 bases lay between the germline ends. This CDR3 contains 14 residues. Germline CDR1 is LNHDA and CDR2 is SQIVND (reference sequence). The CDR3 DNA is TGTGCCAGTAGTATAGGCACATCGAACACTGAAGCTTTCTTT. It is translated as CASSIGTSNTEAFF.

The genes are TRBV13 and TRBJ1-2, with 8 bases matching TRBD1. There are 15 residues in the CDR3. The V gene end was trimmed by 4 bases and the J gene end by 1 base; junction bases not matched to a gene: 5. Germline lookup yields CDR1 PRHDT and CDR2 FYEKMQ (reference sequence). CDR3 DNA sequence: TGTGCCAGCAGCTCAAGCAGGGGGCATAACTATGGCTACACCTTC. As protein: CASSSSRGHNYGYTF.

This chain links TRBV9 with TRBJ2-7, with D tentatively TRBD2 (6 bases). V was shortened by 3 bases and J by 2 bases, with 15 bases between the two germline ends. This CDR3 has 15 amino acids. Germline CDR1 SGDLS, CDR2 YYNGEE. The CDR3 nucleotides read TGTGCCAGCAGCGCCGCTGGGGGGTCCGCCTACGAGCAGTACTTC. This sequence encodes CASSAAGGSAYEQYF.

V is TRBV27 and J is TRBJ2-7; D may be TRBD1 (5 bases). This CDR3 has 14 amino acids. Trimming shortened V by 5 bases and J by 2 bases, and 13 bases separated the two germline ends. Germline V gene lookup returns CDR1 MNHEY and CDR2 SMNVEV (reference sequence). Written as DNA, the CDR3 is TGTGCCAGCAGTCTCTCGACAGAAACCTACGAGCAGTACTTC. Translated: CASSLSTETYEQYF.

CDR3 bases: TGCAGCGTTGGAGTGGGGCCTAGGGGAGGCGAGCAGTACTTC. Translated, it gives CSVGVGPRGGEQYF. The chain is built from TRBV29-1 and TRBJ2-7; D possibly corresponds to TRBD2 (6 bases). CDR3 length equals 14 residues. The V gene lost 4 bases and the J gene lost 6 bases, with 19 bases spanning the gap. Germline V gene data show CDR1 as SQVTM and CDR2 as ANQGSEA.

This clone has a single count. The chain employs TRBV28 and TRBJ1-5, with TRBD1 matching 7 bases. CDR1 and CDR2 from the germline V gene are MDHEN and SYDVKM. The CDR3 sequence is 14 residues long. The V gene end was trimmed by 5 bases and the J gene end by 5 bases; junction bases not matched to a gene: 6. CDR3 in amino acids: CASSPQTGYQPQHF. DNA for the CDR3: TGTGCCAGCAGTCCCCAGACAGGGTATCAGCCCCAGCATTTT.

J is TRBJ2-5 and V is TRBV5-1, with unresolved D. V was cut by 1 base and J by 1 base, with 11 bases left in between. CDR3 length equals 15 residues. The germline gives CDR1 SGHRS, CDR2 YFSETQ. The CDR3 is CASSLQSVPQETQYF. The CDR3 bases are TGCGCCAGCAGCTTGCAGTCAGTACCCCAAGAGACCCAGTACTTC.

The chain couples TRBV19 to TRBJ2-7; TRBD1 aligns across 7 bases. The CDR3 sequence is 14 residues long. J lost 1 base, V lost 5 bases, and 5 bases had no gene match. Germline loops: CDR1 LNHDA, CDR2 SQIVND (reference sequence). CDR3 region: CASSLQGESYEQYF. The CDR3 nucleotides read TGTGCCAGTAGTCTTCAGGGGGAGTCCTACGAGCAGTACTTC.

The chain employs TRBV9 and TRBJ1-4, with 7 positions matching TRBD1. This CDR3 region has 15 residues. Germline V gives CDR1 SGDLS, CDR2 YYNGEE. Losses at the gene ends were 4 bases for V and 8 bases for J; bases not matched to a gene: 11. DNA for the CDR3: TGTGCCAGCAGCTCACGGGACAGTTTCAACGAAAAACTGTTTTTT. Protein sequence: CASSSRDSFNEKLFF.

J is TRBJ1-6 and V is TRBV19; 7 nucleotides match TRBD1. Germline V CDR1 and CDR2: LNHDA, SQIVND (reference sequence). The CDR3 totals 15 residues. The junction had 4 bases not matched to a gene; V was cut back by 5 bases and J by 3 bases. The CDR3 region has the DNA TGTGCCAGTAGTGCCCGGGACAGCTATAATTCACCCCTCCACTTT. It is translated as CASSARDSYNSPLHF.

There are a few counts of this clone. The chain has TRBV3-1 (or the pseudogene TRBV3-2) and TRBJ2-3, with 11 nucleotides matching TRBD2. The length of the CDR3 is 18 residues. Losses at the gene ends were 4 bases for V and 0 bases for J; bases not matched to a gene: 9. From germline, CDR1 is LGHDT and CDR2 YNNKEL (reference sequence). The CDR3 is CASSRWAIAGGSTDTQYF. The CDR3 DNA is TGTGCCAGCAGCCGGTGGGCGATAGCGGGGGGGAGCACAGATACGCAGTATTTT.